The sequence of this T cell receptor (beta chain) was determined in a study of cytomegalovirus exposure and HLA in healthy donors. This clone was seen once. No antigen is known for it. Study-wide results and limits: A later analysis reportedly found fewer N-insertions in an Asian-associated ancestry cluster than the approximately 730-donor mean. Common viral pathogens seemed to be connected with several of the most significant clusters, according to a later analysis.

Use of 60 Vbeta and 13 Jbeta primers characterized the PCR. Measured with immunoSEQ multiplex PCR; TCRdb has only the in-frame clones, and not every one. The sample holds about 250,000 clones, 80% seen once. Germline-derived CDR1 and CDR2 are MNHEY and SMNVEV (reference sequence). V was clipped by 3 bases and J by 7 bases, with 19 bases between them. The CDR3 covers 15 residues. This chain connects TRBV27 to TRBJ2-7; no reliable D call. The sequence was collected from a girl aged 2-9 years in good health and CMV-seronegative. The sequenced material came from PBMCs. This CDR3 is CASSLVPTLTLEQYF. The CDR3 DNA follows: TGTGCCAGCAGTTTGGTTCCGACTCTAACCTTGGAGCAGTACTTC.